This TCR beta chain was obtained from a study of cytomegalovirus exposure and HLA in healthy donors. Study overall: A subsequent analysis reported that the 120 validation repertoires were produced on the same platform that had also been used for the roughly 700 first-cohort repertoires.

Repertoires were generated with immunoSEQ multiplex PCR, while TCRdb's copy carries only in-frame clones and drops some. Of 50,000 or so clones in the sample, around 94% were seen once. Overall study results and limits: Specificity for CMV antigens was confirmed in vitro for three of the CMV-associated chains. The tendency of first-cohort TCR clusters to co-occur in the 120 or so validation repertoires was the finding of a later analysis. Among TCR sequences, most were rare, though some public TCRs appeared in many donors.

For this clone: No antigen is known for it.

With 2 bases clipped from V and 6 bases from J, the junction kept 3 bases outside the gene matches. Germline V gene data show CDR1 as SGDLS and CDR2 as YYNGEE. CDR3 size: 14 residues. The TCR sequence derives from a woman aged 18-29 years in good health and CMV-seropositive. The chain combines TRBV9 with TRBJ2-1; 9 bases map to TRBD2. The sequenced sample was PBMCs. CDR3 sequence (DNA): TGTGCCAGCAGCGTGGATAGCGGGAGCAATGAGCAGTTCTTC. Residues: CASSVDSGSNEQFF.